This T cell receptor (beta chain) is from a study of cytomegalovirus exposure and HLA in healthy donors. Study-wide background: Unique TCR beta sequences numbering around 110 million came from roughly 180 million T cells in an earlier analysis. General study findings and limits: The classifier, whose performance was assessed in both the original and validation cohorts, reportedly diagnosed cytomegalovirus status with high specificity and sensitivity.

Germline V gene data show CDR1 as SGHRS and CDR2 as YFSETQ. J gave up 8 bases and V 4 bases, and 6 bases lay outside the gene matches. This CDR3 is built from 13 residues. In the case of this clone: Its specificity is unknown.

The PCR made use of 60 Vbeta and 13 Jbeta primers. Libraries were prepared by immunoSEQ multiplex PCR; TCRdb keeps only in-frame clonotypes and omits some of them. The sample records under 200,000 clones, around 68% being singletons. This chain connects TRBV5-1 to TRBJ1-3; 7 bases agree with TRBD1. Specimen: PBMCs. This clonotype originated in a man aged 45-65 years in good health and CMV-seronegative. For the CDR3, the DNA is TGCGCCAGCAGCGTAGACAGGGCAGACACCATATATTTT. It is translated as CASSVDRADTIYF.